These 17 T cell receptor beta chains originate from one sample sequenced in a study of blood T cell repertoires in COVID-19. TCRdb's copy holds only in-frame clones and misses some; the assay was immunoSEQ multiplex PCR. The data hold roughly 230,000 clones, with around 83% observed a single time. The sequencing input was peripheral blood. These receptors were collected from a man aged 35 to 55 with active or convalescent COVID-19.

The chain combines TRBV10-3 with TRBJ2-7, with 8 nucleotides matching TRBD1. Per the germline V gene, CDR1 is ENHRY and CDR2 is SYGVKD. This CDR3 region has 15 residues. V shed 3 bases and J 3 bases; nucleotides not matched to a gene: 7. CDR3 sequence (DNA): TGTGCCATCAGTGAAGGGGCAGGGGGCAGCTACGAGCAGTACTTC. Translating gives CAISEGAGGSYEQYF.

The V call is TRBV5-6, the J call TRBJ1-4; D remains ambiguous. V was cut by 4 bases and J by 4 bases, with 14 bases left in between. The CDR3 has 15 residues. The germline V gene encodes CDR1 SGHDT and CDR2 YYEEEE. The CDR3 region has the DNA TGTGCCAGCAGCGGATCGAGGAGTAGTAATGAAAAACTGTTTTTT. Its translation: CASSGSRSSNEKLFF.

The chain uses TRBV11-2 and TRBJ1-2; 7 positions agree with TRBD1. From germline, CDR1 is SGHAT and CDR2 FQNNGV. Unmatched junction bases numbered 10, after V lost 5 bases and J lost 1 base. The CDR3 totals 16 residues. The CDR3 here is CASSVSGYRGNYGYTF. The CDR3 bases are TGTGCCAGCAGCGTGTCCGGTTACAGGGGTAACTATGGCTACACCTTC. The complete variable domain, with remaining parts taken from reference TRBV11-2 and TRBJ1-2, reads EAGVAQSPRYKIIEKRQSVAFWCNPISGHATLYWYQQILGQGPKLLIQFQNNGVVDDSQLPKDRFSAERLKGVDSTLKIQPAKLEDSAVYLCASSVSGYRGNYGYTFGSGTRLTVV.

This sequence joins TRBV15 and TRBJ2-7; 9 positions agree with TRBD2. J lost 2 bases, V lost 3 bases, and 8 bases had no gene match. The germline CDR1 and CDR2 sequences are LNHNV and YYDKDF (reference sequence). The CDR3 totals 16 residues. CDR3 sequence reads: CATSRASGMTTYEQYF. DNA of the CDR3: TGTGCCACCAGCAGGGCTAGCGGGATGACGACCTACGAGCAGTACTTC.

This clone was observed once. The CDR3 spells CASSEGSRDGGYTF. CDR3 nucleotides: TGTGCCTCCTCGGAGGGGAGTCGGGACGGTGGCTACACCTTC. The rearrangement joins TRBV30 to TRBJ1-2, with D perhaps matching TRBD1 (5 bases). The ends were cut back, 7 bases at V and 7 bases at J, with 22 bases in the middle. The CDR3 is 14 residues long. Germline assignment: CDR1 GTSNPN and CDR2 SVGIG (reference sequence).

As to this clone: The identical CDR3 is also encoded by other nucleotide sequences in the sample. This CDR3 reads CASSFSRNTEAFF. DNA of the CDR3: TGTGCCAGCAGTTTTTCCCGTAACACTGAAGCTTTCTTT. The genes are TRBV12-3 or TRBV12-4 and TRBJ1-1; D call uncertain. Deletions cut 3 bases from V and 2 bases from J, with 7 bases between. The CDR3 sequence is 13 residues long.

This chain connects TRBV5-1 to TRBJ2-1, with D perhaps matching TRBD1 (6 bases). The germline V and J ends were trimmed by 1 base and 5 bases, with 13 bases remaining between them. The CDR3 is 15 amino acids. The germline gives CDR1 SGHRS, CDR2 YFSETQ. The CDR3 is CASSLQGSGNNEQFF. As DNA, the CDR3 is TGCGCCAGCAGCTTGCAGGGGAGTGGTAACAATGAGCAGTTCTTC.

This clone was recorded only once. The chain joins TRBV3-1 (or the pseudogene TRBV3-2) to TRBJ2-7, with a possible D match to TRBD1 (5 bases). The V end lost 1 base, the J end lost 1 base, and 8 bases lay between the germline ends. This CDR3 spans 14 amino acids. In germline, CDR1 is LGHDT, CDR2 YNNKEL (reference sequence). CDR3 DNA: TGTGCCAGCAGCCAAGGGGGCGCGTCCTACGAGCAGTACTTC. It specifies CASSQGGASYEQYF.

The V and J genes are TRBV10-3 and TRBJ1-1; a possible D gene is TRBD1 (5 bases). CDR1 is ENHRY, CDR2 SYGVKD, per germline. This CDR3 is 13 amino acids long. V was clipped by 7 bases and J by 7 bases, with 16 bases between them. CDR3 sequence reads: CAIKGGRVSEAFF. The CDR3 nucleotides are TGTGCCATCAAAGGTGGCAGGGTCAGTGAAGCTTTCTTT.

The chain employs TRBV10-3 and TRBJ1-6, with TRBD1 matching 12 bases. The germline V gene encodes CDR1 ENHRY and CDR2 SYGVKD. The CDR3 is made up of 15 amino acids. V gave up 6 bases and J gave up 7 bases; unmatched junction bases: 4. CDR3 in amino acids: CAIRGQGAENSPLHF. The CDR3 nucleotides are TGTGCCATCAGGGGACAGGGGGCGGAGAATTCACCCCTCCACTTT.

This clone appeared a few times. The J gene is TRBJ2-7, the V gene TRBV11-3; no firm D call. Trimming removed 0 bases from V and 2 bases from J, with 5 bases in between. In germline, CDR1 is SGHNT, CDR2 YENEEA. The CDR3 extends over 13 amino acids. CDR3 sequence reads: CASSLDATYEQYF. In DNA form, the CDR3 reads TGTGCCAGCAGCTTAGATGCGACCTACGAGCAGTACTTC.

In this sample, this clone turned up a few times. J is TRBJ1-3 and V is TRBV6-5, with a possible D match to TRBD1 (6 bases). Trimming shortened V by 8 bases and J by 4 bases, and 12 bases separated the two germline ends. Per germline, CDR1 MNHEY and CDR2 SVGAGI. CDR3 size: 13 residues. The CDR3 loop is CASVGGSGNTIYF. The DNA for the CDR3 is TGTGCCAGCGTAGGGGGATCGGGAAACACCATATATTTT.

The rearrangement uses TRBV4-1 and TRBJ2-1, with D unclear. Germline V CDR1 and CDR2: MGHRA, YSYEKL. The V end was cut by 2 bases, the J end by 6 bases, with 11 bases between. This CDR3 has 14 amino acids. CDR3 nucleotides: TGCGCCAGCAGCCAACCGGTTGAGTCCAATGAGCAGTTCTTC. Amino acids: CASSQPVESNEQFF.

This rearrangement joins TRBV2 to TRBJ2-6, with TRBD1 matching 8 bases. CDR3 size: 15 residues. The V gene end was trimmed by 7 bases and the J gene end by 4 bases; junction bases not matched to a gene: 6. CDR1 and CDR2 (germline): SNHLY, FYNNEI. The CDR3 is CASNGQGAGANVLTF. In nucleotides, the CDR3 is TGTGCCAGCAACGGACAGGGAGCAGGGGCCAACGTCCTGACTTTC.

The chain couples TRBV27 to TRBJ2-3; TRBD2 matches at 7 bases. Trimming at V came to 4 bases and at J to 0 bases, leaving 7 bases not matched to a gene. The germline CDR1 and CDR2 sequences are MNHEY and SMNVEV (reference sequence). The CDR3 is 16 amino acids. CDR3 loop: CASSSFLAASTDTQYF. The CDR3 coding sequence is TGTGCCAGCAGTTCCTTCCTAGCGGCGAGCACAGATACGCAGTATTTT.

This clone was seen more than once but under ten times. The V gene is TRBV7-2, the J gene TRBJ1-3; D is perhaps TRBD1 (5 bases). This CDR3 region has 15 residues. Between the trimmed V and J ends, which lost 4 bases and 7 bases, there was a span of 17 bases. CDR1 and CDR2 from the germline V gene are SGHTA and FQGNSA. The CDR3, as DNA: TGTGCCAGCAGCTCAGACAGCTCTCTCGGGAACACCATATATTTT. Translating gives CASSSDSSLGNTIYF. Looking up the rest from reference TRBV7-2 and TRBJ1-3 gives the full variable domain: GAGVSQSPSNKVTEKGKDVELRCDPISGHTALYWYRQSLGQGLEFLIYFQGNSAPDKSGLPSDRFSAERTGGSVSTLTIQRTQQEDSAVYLCASSSDSSLGNTIYFGEGSWLTVV.

CDR3: CASSLTQGDEQFF. The CDR3 nucleotides are TGTGCCAGCAGCTTGACACAGGGGGATGAGCAGTTCTTC. The chain has TRBV5-4 and TRBJ2-1; 8 nucleotides line up with TRBD1. Germline CDR1 and CDR2: SGHNT and YYREEE (reference sequence). The CDR3 runs to 13 residues. The trim removed 1 base at V and 8 bases at J, leaving 2 bases unmatched.